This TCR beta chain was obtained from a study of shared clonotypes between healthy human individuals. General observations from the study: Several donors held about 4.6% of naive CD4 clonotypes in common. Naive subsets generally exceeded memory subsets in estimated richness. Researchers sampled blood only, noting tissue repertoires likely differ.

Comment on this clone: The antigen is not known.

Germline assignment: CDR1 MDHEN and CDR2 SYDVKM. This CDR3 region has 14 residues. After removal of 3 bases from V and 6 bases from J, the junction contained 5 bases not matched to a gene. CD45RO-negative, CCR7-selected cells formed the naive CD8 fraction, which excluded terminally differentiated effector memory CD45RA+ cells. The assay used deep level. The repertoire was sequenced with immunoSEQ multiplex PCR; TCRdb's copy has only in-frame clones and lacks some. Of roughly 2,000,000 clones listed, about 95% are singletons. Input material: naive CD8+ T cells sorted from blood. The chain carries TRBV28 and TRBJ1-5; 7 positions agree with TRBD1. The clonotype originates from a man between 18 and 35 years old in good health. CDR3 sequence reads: CASSFSTGIQPQHF. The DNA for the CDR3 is TGTGCCAGCAGTTTTTCGACAGGGATTCAGCCCCAGCATTTT. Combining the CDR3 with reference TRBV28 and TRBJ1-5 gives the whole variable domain DVKVTQSSRYLVKRTGEKVFLECVQDMDHENMFWYRQDPGLGLRLIYFSYDVKMKEKGDIPEGYSVSREKKERFSLILESASTNQTSMYLCASSFSTGIQPQHFGDGTRLSIL.